Shown below are 8 T cell receptor beta chains from a single sample sequenced in a study of blood T cell repertoires in COVID-19. The assay was immunoSEQ multiplex PCR, and TCRdb's table has in-frame clones only and misses some. The repertoire holds about 81,000 clones, roughly 82% seen once, with around 7.2% in the top ten. Specimen: peripheral blood. Every receptor here comes from a human donor in a cohort sampled during active COVID-19.

The chain employs TRBV4-1 and TRBJ2-4; 8 bases match TRBD1. From germline, CDR1 is MGHRA and CDR2 YSYEKL. V was clipped by 1 base and J by 9 bases; unmatched bases: 8. This CDR3 is built from 15 residues. For the CDR3, the DNA is TGCGCCAGCAGCCAAGTATCGCAGGGGGCGTTCATTCAGTACTTC. Translated: CASSQVSQGAFIQYF.

The chain combines TRBV6-5 with TRBJ1-4, with 8 bases matching TRBD1. Trimming at V came to 6 bases and at J to 8 bases, leaving 8 bases not matched to a gene. The CDR3 runs 14 residues. The germline V gene has CDR1 MNHEY and CDR2 SVGAGI. This chain's CDR3 is CASRSGGIGEKLFF. The DNA of the CDR3 is TGTGCCAGCAGGTCAGGGGGCATAGGGGAAAAACTGTTTTTT.

The V call is TRBV27, the J call TRBJ2-5; tentative D call: TRBD1 (6 bases). Trimming took 9 bases from V and 5 from J, leaving 16 bases between them. The length of the CDR3 is 13 residues. The germline V gene encodes CDR1 MNHEY and CDR2 SMNVEV (reference sequence). In DNA, the CDR3 is TGTGCCAGTACCAGGGGATCCGGGGAGACCCAGTACTTC. Translated: CASTRGSGETQYF.

The chain is built from TRBV20-1 and TRBJ2-6; 7 nucleotides agree with TRBD2. Germline V gene lookup returns CDR1 DFQATT and CDR2 SNEGSKA (reference sequence). J lost 1 base, V lost 3 bases, and 6 bases had no gene match. This CDR3 has 16 amino acids. The CDR3 sequence is CSASPGGSSGANVLTF. The CDR3 region has the DNA TGCAGTGCTAGTCCGGGGGGATCGTCTGGGGCCAACGTCCTGACTTTC.

This clone was detected a few times. The rearrangement joins TRBV7-9 to TRBJ2-7; 7 bases line up with TRBD2. The V and J ends lost 4 bases and 2 bases, in that order; junction bases with no gene match: 8. The CDR3 has 15 residues. CDR1 and CDR2 from the germline V gene are SEHNR and FQNEAQ (reference sequence). The CDR3 bases are TGTGCCAGCAGCTCTCCGTCGGGGGGAACCTACGAGCAGTACTTC. It encodes CASSSPSGGTYEQYF.

The J gene is TRBJ2-7, the V gene TRBV7-9, with D possibly being TRBD1 (5 bases). The CDR3 length is 15 residues. Per the germline V gene, CDR1 is SEHNR and CDR2 is FQNEAQ (reference sequence). V dropped 7 bases and J dropped 5 bases, with 21 bases sitting between them. The CDR3 is CASTQARAGLNEQYF. CDR3 bases: TGTGCCAGCACCCAAGCCAGGGCAGGGCTCAACGAGCAGTACTTC.

This sequence joins TRBV5-8 and TRBJ2-6, with TRBD2 identical over 7 bases. V lost 2 bases and J lost 0; bases outside the gene matches: 5. CDR1 SGHTS and CDR2 YDEGEE come from the germline V gene. There are 17 residues in the CDR3. The CDR3, as DNA: TGTGCCAGCAGCTTTTCTAGCGGTAGCTCTGGGGCCAACGTCCTGACTTTC. This translates into CASSFSSGSSGANVLTF.

The CDR3 sequence: CASRLQQGFQETQYF. The CDR3 DNA follows: TGCGCCAGCAGACTTCAACAGGGCTTCCAAGAGACCCAGTACTTC. This rearrangement joins TRBV4-1 to TRBJ2-5, with TRBD1 as a possible D gene (6 bases). Germline V CDR1 and CDR2: MGHRA, YSYEKL. This CDR3 spans 15 amino acids. With 6 bases removed from V and 1 base from J, the gap between germline ends came to 15 bases.